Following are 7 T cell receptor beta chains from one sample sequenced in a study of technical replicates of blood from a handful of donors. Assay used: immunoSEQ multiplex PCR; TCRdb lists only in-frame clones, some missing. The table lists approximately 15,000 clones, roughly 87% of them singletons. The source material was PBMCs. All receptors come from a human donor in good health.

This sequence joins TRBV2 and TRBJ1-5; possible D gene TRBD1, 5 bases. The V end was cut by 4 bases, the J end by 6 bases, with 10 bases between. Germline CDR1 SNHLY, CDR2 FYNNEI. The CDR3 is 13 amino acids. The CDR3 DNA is TGTGCCAGCAGTGCAGGGCTTCGTCAGCCCCAGCATTTT. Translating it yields CASSAGLRQPQHF.

CDR3 DNA sequence: TGTGCCAGCAGTGAACACAACTCTGGGGCCAACGTCCTGACTTTC. Amino acid sequence: CASSEHNSGANVLTF. The J gene is TRBJ2-6, the V gene TRBV6-1; D not resolved. With 2 bases removed from V and 0 bases from J, the gap between germline ends came to 5 bases. CDR1 is MNHNS, CDR2 SASEGT, per germline. This CDR3 is built from 15 residues.

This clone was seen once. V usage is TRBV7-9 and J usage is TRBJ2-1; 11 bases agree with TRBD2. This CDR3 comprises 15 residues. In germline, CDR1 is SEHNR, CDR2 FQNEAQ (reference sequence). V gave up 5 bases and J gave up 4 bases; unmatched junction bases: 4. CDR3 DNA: TGTGCCAGCAGCACTAGCGGGAGCGGTTACAATGAGCAGTTCTTC. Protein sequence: CASSTSGSGYNEQFF.

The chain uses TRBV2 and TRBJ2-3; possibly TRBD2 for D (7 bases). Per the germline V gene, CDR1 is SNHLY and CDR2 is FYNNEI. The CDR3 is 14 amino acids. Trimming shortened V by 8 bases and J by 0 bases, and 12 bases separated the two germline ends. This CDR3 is CASRGRGSTDTQYF. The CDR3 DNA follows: TGTGCCAGCCGGGGGAGGGGGAGCACAGATACGCAGTATTTT.

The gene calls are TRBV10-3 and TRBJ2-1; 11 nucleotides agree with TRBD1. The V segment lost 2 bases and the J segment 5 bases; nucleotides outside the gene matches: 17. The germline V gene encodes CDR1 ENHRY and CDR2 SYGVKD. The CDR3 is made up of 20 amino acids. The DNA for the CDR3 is TGTGCCATCAGTGAGGGTCCACGGGACAGGGGGACGAATTCTAACAATGAGCAGTTCTTC. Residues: CAISEGPRDRGTNSNNEQFF.

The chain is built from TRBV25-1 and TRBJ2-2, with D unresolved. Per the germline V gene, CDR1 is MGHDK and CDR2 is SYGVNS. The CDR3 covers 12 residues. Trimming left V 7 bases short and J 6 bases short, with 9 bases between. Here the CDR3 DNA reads TGTGCCAGCAAACAGCCGGCCGGGGAGCTGTTTTTT. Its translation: CASKQPAGELFF. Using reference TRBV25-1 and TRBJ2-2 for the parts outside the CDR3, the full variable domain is EADIYQTPRYLVIGTGKKITLECSQTMGHDKMYWYQQDPGMELHLIHYSYGVNSTEKGDLSSESTVSRIRTEHFPLTLESARPSHTSQYLCASKQPAGELFFGEGSRLTVL.

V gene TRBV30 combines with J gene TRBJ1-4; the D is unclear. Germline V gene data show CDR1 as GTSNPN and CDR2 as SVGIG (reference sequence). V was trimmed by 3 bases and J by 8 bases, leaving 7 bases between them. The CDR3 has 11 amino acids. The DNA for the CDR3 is TGTGCCTGGAGCCCTAGCGAAAAACTGTTTTTT. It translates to CAWSPSEKLFF.